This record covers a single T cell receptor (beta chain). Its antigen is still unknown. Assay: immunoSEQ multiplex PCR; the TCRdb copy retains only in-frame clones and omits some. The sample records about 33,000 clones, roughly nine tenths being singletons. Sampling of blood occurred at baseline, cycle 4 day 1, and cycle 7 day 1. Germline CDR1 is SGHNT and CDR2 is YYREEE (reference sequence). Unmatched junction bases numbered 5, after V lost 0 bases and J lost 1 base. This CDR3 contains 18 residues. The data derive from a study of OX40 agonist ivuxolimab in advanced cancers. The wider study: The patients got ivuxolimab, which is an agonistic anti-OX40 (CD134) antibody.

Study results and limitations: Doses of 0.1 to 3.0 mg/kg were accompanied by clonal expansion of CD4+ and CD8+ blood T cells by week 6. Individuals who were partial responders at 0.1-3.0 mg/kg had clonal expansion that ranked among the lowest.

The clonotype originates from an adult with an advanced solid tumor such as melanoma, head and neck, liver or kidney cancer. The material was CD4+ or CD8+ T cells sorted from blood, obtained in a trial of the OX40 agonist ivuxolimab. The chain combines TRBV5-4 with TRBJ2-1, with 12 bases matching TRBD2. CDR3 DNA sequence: TGTGCCAGCAGCTTGGGGCTAGCGGGAGGGGTTTCCTACAATGAGCAGTTCTTC. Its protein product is CASSLGLAGGVSYNEQFF.